This T cell receptor (beta chain) was sequenced during a study of T cells after yellow fever vaccination. Looked up from germline, CDR1 is SQVTM and CDR2 is ANQGSEA. The J segment lost 14 bases and the V segment lost 6 bases, leaving 11 bases of the junction unmatched. This CDR3 spans 11 amino acids. UMIs were added to TCR cDNA along with a universal primer site when it was made by 5'RACE template switching. TCRdb re-derived calls from the 5' RACE reads in MiXCR, one entry per CDR3 protein. The table has 300,000 to 400,000 distinct CDR3 sequences, roughly an eighth seen once. The receptor was derived from a young man who received the YFV17D yellow fever vaccine. The chain combines TRBV29-1 with TRBJ2-3; 7 bases fit TRBD1. The input for sequencing was CD4+ T cells sorted from PBMCs, taken 15 days after the yellow fever booster vaccination. The CDR3 loop reads CSVTLGTVPYF. As DNA, the CDR3 is TGCAGCGTGACCCTCGGGACAGTGCCGTATTTT.